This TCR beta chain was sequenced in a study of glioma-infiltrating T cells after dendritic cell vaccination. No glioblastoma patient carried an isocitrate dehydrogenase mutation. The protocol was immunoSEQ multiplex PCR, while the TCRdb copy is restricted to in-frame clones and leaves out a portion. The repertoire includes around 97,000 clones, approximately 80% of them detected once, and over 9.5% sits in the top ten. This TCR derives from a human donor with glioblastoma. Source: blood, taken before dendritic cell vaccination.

The CDR3 loop reads CASSYLDRLETTIYF. Written as DNA, the CDR3 is TGTGCCAGCAGTTACCTGGACAGGCTGGAAACCACCATATATTTT. V is TRBV6-6 and J is TRBJ1-3; 7 bases are a match to TRBD1. This CDR3 spans 15 amino acids. The germline CDR1 and CDR2 sequences are MNHNY and SVGAGI (reference sequence). The ends lost 2 bases at V and 9 bases at J; junction bases unmatched: 10.